This T cell receptor (beta chain) was sequenced during a study of T cell responses to AZD1222 COVID-19 vaccine. Study conclusions and caveats: Researchers took repertoire samples only after the peak T cell response had come. Along spike, vaccine-associated CD4 TCRs were found throughout, with dominance at 160-218 and 743-854. The donor group comprised mostly white British people and more females; the analysis possibly underestimated clonal diversity.

Worth noting for this clone: The antigen remains unidentified.

Assay used: immunoSEQ multiplex PCR; TCRdb lists only in-frame clones, some missing. This sample carries under 100,000 clones, about 90% of them seen once, and the ten largest clones take roughly 16%. V lost 7 bases to trimming and J lost 5 bases, with 12 bases between them. The CDR3 loop spans 11 amino acids. Germline CDR1 is SQVTM and CDR2 is ANQGSEA. The specimen comprised peripheral blood, sampled on day 0 of AZD1222 vaccination. V and J are TRBV29-1 and TRBJ2-7; no clear D. The TCR sequence derives from an adult in good health. The DNA of the CDR3 is TGCAGCGCCCGAAGGCTCGACGAGCAGTACTTC. It encodes CSARRLDEQYF.